These T cell receptor beta chains were read from a single sample in a study of blood T cell repertoires in COVID-19. The repertoire was sequenced with immunoSEQ multiplex PCR; TCRdb's copy has only in-frame clones and lacks some. The data contain more than 140,000 clones, around 81% of them seen just once; the ten biggest clones take up roughly 1.4%. The sample consisted of peripheral blood. Source of these receptors: a human donor in a cohort sampled during active COVID-19. CDR3s include the opening cysteine and the closing phenylalanine or tryptophan. Each record gives: D gene, J gene, V gene, clone size, CDR3 protein, CDR3 DNA. The D gene is left open where the match is weak. Size is stated for part of the rows, as once, few or many counts, or as a class when the clone is expanded.

d_gene: TRBD2
j_gene: TRBJ2-1
v_gene: TRBV5-1
abundance: -
CDR3aa: CASSFRTSGGSSYNEQFF
CDR3nt: TGCGCCAGCAGCTTCCGGACTAGCGGGGGAAGCTCCTACAATGAGCAGTTCTTC

d_gene: TRBD1
j_gene: TRBJ2-6
v_gene: TRBV23-1
abundance: -
CDR3aa: CASSHPGQGTDANVLTF
CDR3nt: TGCGCCAGCAGTCACCCGGGACAGGGTACAGACGCCAACGTCCTGACTTTC

d_gene: -
j_gene: TRBJ1-2
v_gene: TRBV27
abundance: -
CDR3aa: CASRPGSLGGYTF
CDR3nt: TGTGCCAGCAGGCCGGGGAGCTTGGGCGGCTACACCTTC

d_gene: -
j_gene: TRBJ2-1
v_gene: TRBV2
abundance: -
CDR3aa: CASSDRTGRDEQFF
CDR3nt: TGTGCCAGCAGCGACCGCACAGGACGCGATGAGCAGTTCTTC

d_gene: TRBD2
j_gene: TRBJ2-1
v_gene: TRBV9
abundance: -
CDR3aa: CASSRAERDGRSEQFF
CDR3nt: TGTGCCAGCAGCCGAGCAGAGCGGGATGGCCGGAGTGAGCAGTTCTTC

d_gene: TRBD1
j_gene: TRBJ2-1
v_gene: TRBV15
abundance: -
CDR3aa: CATHRDSNYNEQFF
CDR3nt: TGTGCCACACACCGGGACAGCAATTACAATGAGCAGTTCTTC

d_gene: -
j_gene: TRBJ1-2
v_gene: TRBV28
abundance: -
CDR3aa: CASSRGGSSYGYTF
CDR3nt: TGTGCCAGCAGTCGGGGAGGGTCGAGCTATGGCTACACCTTC

d_gene: -
j_gene: TRBJ1-2
v_gene: TRBV7-2
abundance: -
CDR3aa: CASSLNRDGGYTF
CDR3nt: TGTGCCAGCAGCTTAAACAGGGATGGTGGCTACACCTTC

d_gene: -
j_gene: TRBJ2-3
v_gene: TRBV10-3
abundance: -
CDR3aa: CAISESRGTDTQYF
CDR3nt: TGTGCCATCAGTGAGTCGAGGGGCACAGATACGCAGTATTTT

d_gene: TRBD2
j_gene: TRBJ2-1
v_gene: TRBV29-1
abundance: -
CDR3aa: CSVSISGLYSNEQFF
CDR3nt: TGCAGCGTTTCTATTAGCGGGCTTTACAGCAATGAGCAGTTCTTC

d_gene: -
j_gene: TRBJ1-1
v_gene: TRBV6-5
abundance: -
CDR3aa: CASRTGVMSTEAFF
CDR3nt: TGTGCCAGCAGAACCGGGGTAATGAGCACTGAAGCTTTCTTT

d_gene: TRBD1
j_gene: TRBJ1-2
v_gene: TRBV6-5
abundance: -
CDR3aa: CASTRTGGNGYTF
CDR3nt: TGTGCCAGCACCCGGACAGGAGGAAATGGCTACACCTTC

d_gene: TRBD1
j_gene: TRBJ1-1
v_gene: TRBV27
abundance: -
CDR3aa: CASSFTWTGVNTEAFF
CDR3nt: TGTGCCAGCAGTTTCACCTGGACAGGCGTGAACACTGAAGCTTTCTTT

d_gene: -
j_gene: TRBJ1-5
v_gene: TRBV19
abundance: -
CDR3aa: CASSIAPGGTVHVYF
CDR3nt: TGTGCCAGTAGTATAGCCCCCGGTGGAACAGTCCACGTGTATTTT

d_gene: -
j_gene: TRBJ2-1
v_gene: TRBV3-1/TRBV3-2
abundance: -
CDR3aa: CASSQEGRYNEQFF
CDR3nt: TGTGCCAGCAGCCAAGAGGGGCGCTACAATGAGCAGTTCTTC

d_gene: TRBD1
j_gene: TRBJ1-5
v_gene: TRBV4-1
abundance: -
CDR3aa: CASSQDSGTANQPQHF
CDR3nt: TGCGCCAGCAGCCAAGATTCCGGGACAGCAAATCAGCCCCAGCATTTT

d_gene: TRBD1
j_gene: TRBJ2-5
v_gene: TRBV5-1
abundance: -
CDR3aa: CASSPYRDRGGETQYF
CDR3nt: TGCGCCAGCAGCCCGTACCGGGACAGGGGAGGGGAGACCCAGTACTTC

d_gene: -
j_gene: TRBJ1-5
v_gene: TRBV19
abundance: -
CDR3aa: CASSIMRTKYSNQPQHF
CDR3nt: TGTGCCAGTAGTATAATGCGGACAAAATATAGCAATCAGCCCCAGCATTTT

d_gene: -
j_gene: TRBJ2-1
v_gene: TRBV21-1
abundance: -
CDR3aa: CASSTSRGTGYNEQFF
CDR3nt: TGTGCCAGCAGCACATCCCGTGGGACAGGGTACAATGAGCAGTTCTTC

d_gene: -
j_gene: TRBJ1-1
v_gene: TRBV2
abundance: few
CDR3aa: CASSGKGKVTEAFF
CDR3nt: TGTGCCAGCAGTGGGAAGGGGAAAGTGACTGAAGCTTTCTTT

d_gene: -
j_gene: TRBJ2-4
v_gene: TRBV5-1
abundance: -
CDR3aa: CASSLTSNQNIQYF
CDR3nt: TGCGCCAGCAGCTTAACTAGTAACCAAAACATTCAGTACTTC

d_gene: -
j_gene: TRBJ2-7
v_gene: TRBV7-2
abundance: -
CDR3aa: CASSLRTVTTYEQYF
CDR3nt: TGTGCCAGCAGCCTCCGGACAGTGACTACCTACGAGCAGTACTTC

d_gene: -
j_gene: TRBJ1-6
v_gene: TRBV29-1
abundance: -
CDR3aa: CSVQAAGNSPLHF
CDR3nt: TGCAGCGTTCAGGCAGCCGGAAATTCACCCCTCCACTTT

d_gene: -
j_gene: TRBJ1-2
v_gene: TRBV4-1
abundance: -
CDR3aa: CASSQGDYGYTF
CDR3nt: TGCGCCAGCAGCCAGGGAGACTATGGCTACACCTTC

d_gene: -
j_gene: TRBJ1-5
v_gene: TRBV21-1
abundance: -
CDR3aa: CASSPQGGGFGNQPQHF
CDR3nt: TGTGCCAGCAGTCCTCAGGGAGGAGGTTTTGGCAATCAGCCCCAGCATTTT

d_gene: TRBD1
j_gene: TRBJ1-2
v_gene: TRBV7-2
abundance: -
CDR3aa: CASSPLLDRGIYGYTF
CDR3nt: TGTGCCAGCAGCCCTCTGCTGGACAGGGGTATCTATGGCTACACCTTC

d_gene: -
j_gene: TRBJ2-2
v_gene: TRBV19
abundance: -
CDR3aa: CASSSGHRTGELFF
CDR3nt: TGTGCCAGTAGCTCGGGACACAGGACCGGGGAGCTGTTTTTT

d_gene: -
j_gene: TRBJ2-1
v_gene: TRBV28
abundance: once
CDR3aa: CAINRDNYNEQFF
CDR3nt: TGTGCCATCAACCGGGACAACTACAATGAGCAGTTCTTC

d_gene: TRBD2
j_gene: TRBJ2-7
v_gene: TRBV5-4
abundance: -
CDR3aa: CASSLGTSAIYEQYF
CDR3nt: TGTGCCAGCAGCTTGGGGACTAGCGCGATCTACGAGCAGTACTTC

d_gene: TRBD1
j_gene: TRBJ2-7
v_gene: TRBV19
abundance: -
CDR3aa: CASSTDRGTYEQYF
CDR3nt: TGTGCCAGTAGTACCGACAGGGGGACCTACGAGCAGTACTTC